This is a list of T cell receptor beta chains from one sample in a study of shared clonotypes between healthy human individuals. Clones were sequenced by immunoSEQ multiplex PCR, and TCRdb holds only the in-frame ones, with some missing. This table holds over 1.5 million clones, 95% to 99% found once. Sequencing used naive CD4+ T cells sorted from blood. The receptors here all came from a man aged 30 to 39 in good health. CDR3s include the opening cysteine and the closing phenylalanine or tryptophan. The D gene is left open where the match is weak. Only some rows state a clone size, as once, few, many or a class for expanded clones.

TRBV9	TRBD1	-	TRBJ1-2	TGTGCCAGCAGCTTCAGGGGGCTTGGCTACACCTTC	CASSFRGLGYTF
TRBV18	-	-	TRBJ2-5	TGTGCCAGCTCACCTTTTTCGGAGACCCAGTACTTC	CASSPFSETQYF
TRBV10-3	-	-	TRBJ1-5	TGTGCCATCAGTGAGGGCCAGGATCAGCCCCAGCATTTT	CAISEGQDQPQHF
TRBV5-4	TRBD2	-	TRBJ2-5	TGTGCCAGCAGCTTTTCGGCTAGCGGGTTTCGGGAGACCCAGTACTTC	CASSFSASGFRETQYF
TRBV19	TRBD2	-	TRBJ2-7	TGTGCCAGTAGTCAAAGACTAGCCGGGCTACGTGGGCAGTACTTC	CASSQRLAGLRGQYF
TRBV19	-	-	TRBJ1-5	TGTGCCAGTAGTATGGGCCAGTATAGCAATCAGCCCCAGCATTTT	CASSMGQYSNQPQHF
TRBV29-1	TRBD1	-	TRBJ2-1	TGCAGCGTTGGTGAGCAGGGGGCGCCGGGTGAGCAGTTCTTC	CSVGEQGAPGEQFF
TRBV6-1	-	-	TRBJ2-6	TGTGCCAGCGGCGGGGCCTCTGGGGCCAACGTCCTGACTTTC	CASGGASGANVLTF
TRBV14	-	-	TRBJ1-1	TGTGCCAGCAGCCTACATCAAGTGAACACTGAAGCTTTCTTT	CASSLHQVNTEAFF
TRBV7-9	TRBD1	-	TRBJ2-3	TGTGCCAGCAGCTTGGTACGGGGACAGGGGTACACAGATACGCAGTATTTT	CASSLVRGQGYTDTQYF
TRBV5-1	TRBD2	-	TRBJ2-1	TGCGCCAGCAGCACACTAGCGGGAGGCTTGAATGAGCAGTTCTTC	CASSTLAGGLNEQFF
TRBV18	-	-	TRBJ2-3	TGTGCCAGCTCACCACTTCCCAGCACAGATACGCAGTATTTT	CASSPLPSTDTQYF
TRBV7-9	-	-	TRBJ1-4	TGTGCCAGCAGCCCCCTCGGTCAGCGGAATGAAAAACTGTTTTTT	CASSPLGQRNEKLFF
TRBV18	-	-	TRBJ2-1	TGTGCCAGCTCAACCAAAGGGGGTGGGGAGCAGTTCTTC	CASSTKGGGEQFF
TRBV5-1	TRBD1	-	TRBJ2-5	TGCGCCAGCAGCTTGGAGAACAGGGGTATGGGGGAGACCCAGTACTTC	CASSLENRGMGETQYF
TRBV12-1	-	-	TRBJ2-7	TGTGCCAGCAGCTTTGAGTTTCGGCGGGAGGACTCCTACGAGCAGTACTTC	CASSFEFRREDSYEQYF
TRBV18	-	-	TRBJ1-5	TGTGCCAGCTCACCACGGGGCAGGGAGAGTCAGCCCCAGCATTTT	CASSPRGRESQPQHF
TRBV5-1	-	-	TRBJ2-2	TGCGCCAGCAGCTTGGCTCCCGGGCAGGGGGGCGCCGGGGAGCTGTTTTTT	CASSLAPGQGGAGELFF
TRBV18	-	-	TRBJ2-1	TGTGCCAGCTCACCCTCCCCCCCCGGTCTCGAAGTGCGGAATGAGCAGTTCTTC	CASSPSPPGLEVRNEQFF
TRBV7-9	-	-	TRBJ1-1	TGTGCCAGCAGCCTCGAGACAGGCTATGAAGCTTTCTTT	CASSLETGYEAFF
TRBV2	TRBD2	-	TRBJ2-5	TGTGCCAGCAGGGTTAAACTAGCGGGAGTTGACCAGTACTTC	CASRVKLAGVDQYF
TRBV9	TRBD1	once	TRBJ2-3	TGTGCCAGCAGCGTCCTGACAGGGGCTAGCACAGATACGCAGTATTTT	CASSVLTGASTDTQYF
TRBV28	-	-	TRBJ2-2	TGTGCCAGCGGTGGGGAGATGACCGGGGAGCTGTTTTTT	CASGGEMTGELFF
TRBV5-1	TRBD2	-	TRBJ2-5	TGCGCCAGCAGCTTGTCTAGCGGGAGAGAGACCCAGTACTTC	CASSLSSGRETQYF
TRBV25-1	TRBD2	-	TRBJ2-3	TGTGCCAGCAGTGAATCCCGGACTAGCGGGCTCCTCACAGATACGCAGTATTTT	CASSESRTSGLLTDTQYF
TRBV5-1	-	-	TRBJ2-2	TGCGCCAGCAGCTCTGGGACGGGTCCGGGGCTGTTTTTT	CASSSGTGPGLFF
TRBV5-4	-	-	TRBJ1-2	TGTGCCAGCAGCTACCCCTCCCCGTTGTCCCCCTATGGCTACACCTTC	CASSYPSPLSPYGYTF
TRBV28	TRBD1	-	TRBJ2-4	TGTGCCAGCAGTTTCCGACAGGGTCTGAACATTCAGTACTTC	CASSFRQGLNIQYF
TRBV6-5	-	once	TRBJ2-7	TGTGCCAGCAGTCGATTGGGACCTCGCTACGAGCAGTACTTC	CASSRLGPRYEQYF
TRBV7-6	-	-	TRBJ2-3	TGTGCCAGCAGTGAGTCTGCAGATACGCAGTATTTT	CASSESADTQYF
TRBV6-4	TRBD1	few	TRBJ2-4	TGTGCCAGCAGGCCGACAGGGGGAAACATTCAGTACTTC	CASRPTGGNIQYF
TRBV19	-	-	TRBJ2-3	TGTGCCAGTAGTATCGGCACTAGTAGCACAGATACGCAGTATTTT	CASSIGTSSTDTQYF
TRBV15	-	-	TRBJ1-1	TGTGCCACCAGCCACACAGGGTTGAACACTGAAGCTTTCTTT	CATSHTGLNTEAFF
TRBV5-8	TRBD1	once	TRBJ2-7	TGTGCCAGCAGCTTGGAGACAGGGAGACCCTACGAGCAGTACTTC	CASSLETGRPYEQYF
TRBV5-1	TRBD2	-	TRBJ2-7	TGCGCCAGCAGCAAATCCGGGACTAGCGGTACCTACGAGCAGTACTTC	CASSKSGTSGTYEQYF
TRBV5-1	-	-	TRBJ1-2	TGCGCCAGCAGAGGGACTACGACATACCATGGCTACACCTTC	CASRGTTTYHGYTF
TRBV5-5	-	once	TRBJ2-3	TGTGCCAGCAGCCGAACGGGAGCGGCTAGAACAGATACGCAGTATTTT	CASSRTGAARTDTQYF
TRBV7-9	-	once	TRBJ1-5	TGTGCCAGCAGCTCGGACAGTTCCAATCAGCCCCAGCATTTT	CASSSDSSNQPQHF
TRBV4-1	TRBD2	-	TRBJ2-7	TGCGCCAGCAGCCAAGTGAGCGGGAGGTCCTACGAGCAGTACTTC	CASSQVSGRSYEQYF
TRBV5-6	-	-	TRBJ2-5	TGTGCCAGCAGCCGGACCCCCGCGGAGACCCAGTACTTC	CASSRTPAETQYF
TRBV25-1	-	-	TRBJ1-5	TGTGCCAGCAGTGGACTTGGAAATCAGCCCCAGCATTTT	CASSGLGNQPQHF
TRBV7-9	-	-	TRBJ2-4	TGTGCCAGCAGCTTACAGGGCTCGACCAAAAACATTCAGTACTTC	CASSLQGSTKNIQYF
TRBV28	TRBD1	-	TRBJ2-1	TGTGCCAGCAGTTTTATTCGGGACAGGCCTATTGGGCAGTTCTTC	CASSFIRDRPIGQFF
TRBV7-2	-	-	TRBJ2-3	TGTGCCAGCAGCCCCGACCGTGGACTCACAGATACGCAGTATTTT	CASSPDRGLTDTQYF
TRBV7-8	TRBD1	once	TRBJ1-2	TGTGCCAGCAGCTCACAGGGGGCTTTATCTTATGGCTACACCTTC	CASSSQGALSYGYTF
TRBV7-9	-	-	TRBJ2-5	TGTGCCAGCAGCTTACCCCAGTCGGGGGAGACCCAGTACTTC	CASSLPQSGETQYF
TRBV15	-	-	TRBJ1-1	TGTGCCACCAGCAGAGCTTCGGGCAGGGGAAACACTGAAGCTTTCTTT	CATSRASGRGNTEAFF
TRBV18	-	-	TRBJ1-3	TGTGCCAGCTCACCATTGTCTGGAAACACCATATATTTT	CASSPLSGNTIYF
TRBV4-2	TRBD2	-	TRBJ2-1	TGTGCCAGCAGCCAAGGGGCACTAGCGGGAGTATCTGAGCAGTTCTTC	CASSQGALAGVSEQFF
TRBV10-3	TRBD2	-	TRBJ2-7	TGTGCCATCAGTGAGGCCCTTAGCGGGCCCTACGAGCAGTACTTC	CAISEALSGPYEQYF
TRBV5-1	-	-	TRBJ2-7	TGCGCCAGCAGCTTTCTCCCGGGAGTCTACGAGCAGTACTTC	CASSFLPGVYEQYF
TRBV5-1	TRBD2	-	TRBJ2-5	TGCGCCAGCAGCTTTAGCGGGAGCGAGACCCAGTACTTC	CASSFSGSETQYF